The rows below give T cell receptor beta chains drawn from one sample of a study of cytomegalovirus exposure and HLA in healthy donors. The repertoire was sequenced with immunoSEQ multiplex PCR; TCRdb's copy has only in-frame clones and lacks some. The sample contains 100,000 to 150,000 clones, roughly 89% of which appear only once. Sequenced: PBMCs. All receptors come from a woman under 30 in good health and CMV-seronegative. Both conserved end residues are part of each CDR3. D genes are given only for firm matches. A row's size may be missing; if present it is once, few, many or a size class.

NA | TRBJ2-2 | TRBV2 | TRBD1 | TGTGCCAGCAGTCGGGACAGGGCGAACACCGGGGAGCTGTTTTTT | CASSRDRANTGELFF
NA | TRBJ1-3 | TRBV4-1 | NA | TGCGCCAGCAGCCAAGAGAGGAGGGCCGGCTCTGGAAACACCATATATTTT | CASSQERRAGSGNTIYF
NA | TRBJ2-1 | TRBV19 | NA | TGTGCCAGTAGTACCCTCTCGACTACGACCTACAATGAGCAGTTCTTC | CASSTLSTTTYNEQFF
NA | TRBJ2-2 | TRBV5-1 | NA | TGCGCCAGCAGCTTGCAAGCTTCGAACACCGGGGAGCTGTTTTTT | CASSLQASNTGELFF
NA | TRBJ2-5 | TRBV19 | TRBD2 | TGTGCCAGTAGTATGGCGGGGGAGCGAGAGACCCAGTACTTC | CASSMAGERETQYF
NA | TRBJ2-2 | TRBV7-7 | NA | TGTGCTAGCAGCCCGGACACCTCCGGGGAGCTGTTTTTT | CASSPDTSGELFF
NA | TRBJ1-4 | TRBV11-2 | NA | TGTGCCAGCAGCCAGGACAGAATAGCAACTAATGAAAAACTGTTTTTT | CASSQDRIATNEKLFF
NA | TRBJ1-2 | TRBV11-2 | NA | TGTGCCAGCAGCTTAGGGTCAGGGGCCTATGGCTACACCTTC | CASSLGSGAYGYTF
NA | TRBJ2-1 | TRBV7-9 | NA | TGTGCCAGCAGCTCCCAGGGTGCCGTTAGGTACAATGAGCAGTTCTTC | CASSSQGAVRYNEQFF
NA | TRBJ1-5 | TRBV7-9 | TRBD1 | TGTGCCAGCAGCCCGGACAGGGTGAAGCCCCAGCATTTT | CASSPDRVKPQHF
NA | TRBJ2-1 | TRBV7-9 | TRBD2 | TGTGCCAGCAGCCAGGGGACTAGCGGGGGGGCTGGTGAGCAGTTCTTC | CASSQGTSGGAGEQFF
NA | TRBJ2-7 | TRBV4-1 | NA | TGCGCCAGCAGCCGCCAGGGTCAGGGATACGAGCAGTACTTC | CASSRQGQGYEQYF
NA | TRBJ2-1 | TRBV6-1 | TRBD2 | TGTGCCAGCAGGGTAGCGGGGGCAGGCTACAATGAGCAGTTCTTC | CASRVAGAGYNEQFF
NA | TRBJ1-1 | TRBV19 | NA | TGTGCCAGTATATTGGGGGGCACTGAAGCTTTCTTT | CASILGGTEAFF
NA | TRBJ1-1 | TRBV18 | TRBD1 | TGTGCCAGCTCACAATTACAGGGGGCGGTGGACACTGAAGCTTTCTTT | CASSQLQGAVDTEAFF
once | TRBJ2-7 | TRBV7-6 | TRBD1 | TGTGCCAGCAGCCCTGGGGGGACAGGAGCATACGAGCAGTACTTC | CASSPGGTGAYEQYF
NA | TRBJ1-6 | TRBV9 | NA | TGTGCCAGCAGCTCCCAGGACAATCTGAATTCACCCCTCCACTTT | CASSSQDNLNSPLHF
once | TRBJ1-1 | TRBV2 | TRBD1 | TGTGCCAGCAGTGGAAACAGGGGAGGCACTGAAGCTTTCTTT | CASSGNRGGTEAFF
NA | TRBJ2-2 | TRBV7-3 | NA | TGTGCCAGCAGCTTACTCCAGTATCCCGGGGAGCTGTTTTTT | CASSLLQYPGELFF
once | TRBJ2-2 | TRBV7-9 | TRBD1 | TGTGCCAGCAGCTTGAACAGGGGCACCGGGGAGCTGTTTTTT | CASSLNRGTGELFF
NA | TRBJ2-7 | TRBV6-5 | NA | TGTGCCAGTGTCGGCTCAGGGGAAAAAGGTTACGAGCAGTACTTC | CASVGSGEKGYEQYF
NA | TRBJ2-7 | TRBV20-1 | NA | TGCAGTGCGAGGAGGGGTTACGAGCAGTACTTC | CSARRGYEQYF
NA | TRBJ1-2 | TRBV5-1 | TRBD1 | TGCGCCAGCAGCTTGGGGCCTGGAGGACAGGGCGCATCTGGCTACACCTTC | CASSLGPGGQGASGYTF
NA | TRBJ2-7 | TRBV6-1 | TRBD1 | TGTGCCAGCAGTGAAGCGGGGACAGGAACCTACGAGCAGTACTTC | CASSEAGTGTYEQYF
NA | TRBJ2-1 | TRBV19 | NA | TGTGCCAGTAGTATAACAGGGAGCTCCTACAATGAGCAGTTCTTC | CASSITGSSYNEQFF
few | TRBJ1-2 | TRBV6-6 | NA | TGTGCCAGCAGTTACTCGGCGGGGACGGGCTATGGCTACACCTTC | CASSYSAGTGYGYTF
NA | TRBJ2-1 | TRBV5-1 | TRBD1 | TGCGCCAGCAGCTTAGGGACAGACAACAATGAGCAGTTCTTC | CASSLGTDNNEQFF
NA | TRBJ1-2 | TRBV6-5 | TRBD1 | TGTGCCAGCAGCTCCTGGGACAGGGACGGCTACACCTTC | CASSSWDRDGYTF
NA | TRBJ1-1 | TRBV10-1 | TRBD1 | TGCGCCAGCAGTAAGGGACAGTTGAACACTGAAGCTTTCTTT | CASSKGQLNTEAFF
NA | TRBJ1-6 | TRBV5-1 | NA | TGCGCCAGCAGCTTAGGGACATCCGCTCAGCACCTCCACTTT | CASSLGTSAQHLHF
NA | TRBJ2-7 | TRBV5-6 | NA | TGTGCCAGCAGCCTTTCAGGGCAGTGGATGGAGCAGTACTTC | CASSLSGQWMEQYF
NA | TRBJ1-1 | TRBV2 | NA | TGTGCCAGCACGGGGGTGGTGAACACTGAAGCTTTCTTT | CASTGVVNTEAFF
NA | TRBJ1-1 | TRBV2 | TRBD1 | TGTGCCAGCAGGCCAGGACAGGGCGGCGGTGAAGCTTTCTTT | CASRPGQGGGEAFF
NA | TRBJ2-3 | TRBV19 | TRBD1 | TGTGCCAGTAAAGGACAGGGCACAGATACGCAGTATTTT | CASKGQGTDTQYF
NA | TRBJ2-1 | TRBV2 | NA | TGTGCCAGCAGTGACTCGAGCTCCTACAATGAGCAGTTCTTC | CASSDSSSYNEQFF
NA | TRBJ2-1 | TRBV7-9 | TRBD2 | TGTGCCAGCAGCTCGTTAGCGGGGCGATACAATGAGCAGTTCTTC | CASSSLAGRYNEQFF
NA | TRBJ2-1 | TRBV7-9 | NA | TGTGCCAGCAGCTTAGCCCAGGAGCAGTTCTTC | CASSLAQEQFF
NA | TRBJ1-5 | TRBV15 | TRBD1 | TGTGCCACCAGCAGCTCCGTGACAGGGGGGGGTCAGCCCCAGCATTTT | CATSSSVTGGGQPQHF
NA | TRBJ1-1 | TRBV2 | NA | TGTGCCATGGGGAAAGGGACTCCCTGGGAGAACACTGAAGCTTTCTTT | CAMGKGTPWENTEAFF
NA | TRBJ2-7 | TRBV5-1 | NA | TGCGCCAGCAGCGTAAACGGACTCCATGAGGACGAGCAGTACTTC | CASSVNGLHEDEQYF
NA | TRBJ1-2 | TRBV5-4 | TRBD1 | TGTGCCAGCACCTCCGGGACAGCAGATAACTATGGCTACACCTTC | CASTSGTADNYGYTF
NA | TRBJ1-1 | TRBV9 | TRBD1 | TGTGCCAGCGGTAGGGGGCAGGGCGAGAACACTGAAGCTTTCTTT | CASGRGQGENTEAFF
NA | TRBJ1-1 | TRBV19 | NA | TGTGCCAACAGGGTGATCGGCACTGAAGCTTTCTTT | CANRVIGTEAFF
NA | TRBJ2-5 | TRBV4-2 | TRBD2 | TGTGCCAGCAGCCAGCGGGCTAGCGGGAGAGGAGGAGAGACCCAGTACTTC | CASSQRASGRGGETQYF
NA | TRBJ1-3 | TRBV25-1 | TRBD1 | TGTGCCAGCAGTTCGACAGGGACCTCTGGAAACACCATATATTTT | CASSSTGTSGNTIYF
once | TRBJ1-5 | TRBV2 | TRBD1 | TGTGCCAGCAGCCTGACAGGGGCGAGCAATCAGCCCCAGCATTTT | CASSLTGASNQPQHF
once | TRBJ1-2 | TRBV27 | NA | TGTGCCAGCAGTCCCAGGGCCCAAGACAGGTGGCCCTATGGCTACACCTTC | CASSPRAQDRWPYGYTF
many | TRBJ2-7 | TRBV6-1 | NA | TGTGCCAGTAAGGACTCACATTACGGGGCCTACGAGCAGTACTTC | CASKDSHYGAYEQYF
NA | TRBJ1-2 | TRBV29-1 | NA | TGCAGCGTTGTGAACGGCAGATCGAGGTTTAACTATGGCTACACCTTC | CSVVNGRSRFNYGYTF
once | TRBJ2-7 | TRBV5-1 | NA | TGCGCCAGCAGCTTTGGGCAATTAACACACACCTACGAGCAGTACTTC | CASSFGQLTHTYEQYF
NA | TRBJ1-1 | TRBV5-6 | NA | TGTGCCAGCAGCCGCGGATTCGAAGCTTTCTTT | CASSRGFEAFF
NA | TRBJ2-3 | TRBV7-2 | TRBD2 | TGTGCCAGCAGGTCTAGCGGGGGTTTTTCCACAGATACGCAGTATTTT | CASRSSGGFSTDTQYF
NA | TRBJ2-7 | TRBV6-5 | NA | TGTGCCAGCAGTTACCGTTCGGGATACGAGCAGTACTTC | CASSYRSGYEQYF